The T cell receptor beta chain described here comes from a study of graft-versus-host responses after intestinal transplantation. TCRdb keeps only in-frame clones here, not all; method: immunoSEQ multiplex PCR. The sample includes about 39,000 clones, about 93% of them seen just once. The ends were cut back, 1 base at V and 6 bases at J, with 10 bases in the middle. This CDR3 spans 13 amino acids. Germline V CDR1 and CDR2: SGHVS, FNYEAQ. In regard to this clone: Its antigen is unknown.

The starting material was unstimulated CD8+ T cells sorted from spleen or lymph node cells, obtained before transplant. The receptor was isolated from a human donor who was the organ donor for an intestinal transplant. J is TRBJ2-7 and V is TRBV7-6; a weak D match, TRBD2 (6 bases). The CDR3 reads CASSLGGAGEQYF. The CDR3 nucleotides read TGTGCCAGCAGCTTAGGGGGAGCGGGCGAGCAGTACTTC.